A single sample is the source of the 14 T cell receptor beta chains below, sequenced in a study of T cells in Graves' hyperthyroidism and ophthalmopathy (dated by TCRdb to 2018 to 2020). Library generation was performed with multiplex PCR. Instrument used: Illumina HiSeq 2000. Amplification of TCR beta CDR3 regions was carried out from RNA transcripts. The TCR CDR3 was subjected to a first round of RT-PCR using the HTBI primer set and the Qiagen OneStep RT-PCR kit. In-frame beta chains were kept once TCRdb had trimmed the public reads at Q25 with fastp and called clones with MiXCR. Under each unique CDR3 protein, matching rows form one entry showing the most common genes and DNA. The sample table contains 650,000 to 750,000 distinct CDR3 sequences; only one count was recorded for around 15% of them. The ten biggest clones cover around 9.6% of the sample. Sequenced material: blood. The receptors come from a young woman with Graves' hyperthyroidism.

A single count supports this clonotype. This may come from a read error, since a much larger clone is one base off. The chain employs TRBV20-1 and TRBJ2-5, with 7 bases aligning to TRBD1. The CDR3 consists of 14 residues. In germline, CDR1 is DFQATT, CDR2 SNEGSKA (reference sequence). Trimming at V came to 3 bases and at J to 9 bases, leaving 13 bases not matched to a gene. The CDR3 sequence: CSASPLGQRMAQYF. For the CDR3, the DNA is TGCAGTGCTAGTCCCCTGGGACAGCGTATGGCCCAGTACTTC.

Concerning this clonotype: The junction differs from germline at one of its ends, possibly a read error. The chain couples TRBV19 to TRBJ1-1; tentatively, D is TRBD1 (6 bases). CDR3 length equals 14 residues. CDR1 and CDR2 (germline): LNHDA, SQIVND (reference sequence). In DNA, the CDR3 is TGTGCCAGTCGACGTCAGGGGATGAACGCTGAAGCTTTCTTT. Translating it yields CASRRQGMNAEAFF.

This clonotype was observed a few times. This chain connects TRBV5-4 to TRBJ2-7, with TRBD2 matching over 9 bases. The V segment lost 2 bases and the J segment 6 bases; nucleotides outside the gene matches: 6. Germline V CDR1 and CDR2: SGHNT, YYREEE (reference sequence). The CDR3 covers 14 residues. As DNA, the CDR3 is TGTGCCAGCAGCTTTGGCGGGAGGGCGGTCGAGCAGTACTTC. It translates to CASSFGGRAVEQYF.

This clonotype has ten or more counts. The chain couples TRBV7-2 to TRBJ2-1; 9 positions agree with TRBD2. V shed 5 bases, J shed 14 bases, and the junction held 7 bases outside the gene matches. CDR1 SGHTA and CDR2 FQGNSA come from the germline V gene. CDR3 size: 12 residues. CDR3 in DNA: TGTGCCAGCAGCCCCGGCGGGAGGGTTGAGTTCTTC. Translation: CASSPGGRVEFF.

This clonotype was seen a handful of times. V and J are TRBV7-9 and TRBJ1-4; weak D call: TRBD1 (6 bases). The CDR3 is made up of 15 amino acids. The germline V gene has CDR1 SEHNR and CDR2 FQNEAQ (reference sequence). Trimming cost V 2 bases and J 8 bases, with 15 bases left between them. The CDR3: CASSLTPGAREKLFF. The CDR3 nucleotides read TGTGCCAGCAGCTTAACTCCGGGGGCAAGGGAAAAACTGTTTTTT.

The chain combines TRBV30 with TRBJ2-2, with 8 bases fitting TRBD1. In germline, CDR1 is GTSNPN, CDR2 SVGIG (reference sequence). This CDR3 is built from 13 residues. The trim removed 5 bases at V and 7 bases at J, leaving 6 bases unmatched. CDR3 loop: CAWETGVNGELFF. Written as DNA, the CDR3 is TGTGCCTGGGAGACAGGGGTGAACGGGGAGCTGTTTTTT.

This clonotype was picked up many times. V usage is TRBV7-2 and J usage is TRBJ2-1, with D tentatively TRBD2 (5 bases). CDR3 length: 15 residues. Germline CDR1 reads SGHTA; CDR2 reads FQGNSA. Trimming took 5 bases from V and 0 from J, leaving 11 bases between them. CDR3 protein: CASSLDFSSYNEQFF. CDR3 nucleotides: TGTGCCAGCAGCCTGGACTTCAGCTCCTACAATGAGCAGTTCTTC.

The V call is TRBV13, the J call TRBJ2-7; no clear D gene. The CDR3 covers 12 residues. Trimming took off 0 bases at V and 6 bases at J, with 6 bases between the two ends. The germline V gene encodes CDR1 PRHDT and CDR2 FYEKMQ (reference sequence). CDR3 nucleotide sequence: TGTGCCAGCAGCTTAGGGCCCGTCGAGCAGTACTTC. Its protein is CASSLGPVEQYF.

The rearrangement links TRBV7-9 to TRBJ1-2, with D uncertain. The CDR3 runs to 14 residues. V lost 1 base and J 1 base, leaving 7 bases between the germline ends. The V gene's germline CDR1 is SEHNR and CDR2 FQNEAQ (reference sequence). This CDR3 reads CASSLDSFNYGYTF. DNA for the CDR3: TGTGCCAGCAGCTTAGACAGCTTTAACTATGGCTACACCTTC.

This clonotype was seen many times. V gene TRBV7-2 combines with J gene TRBJ2-7; TRBD2 agrees at 8 bases. V trimming: 6 bases; J trimming: 3 bases; junction bases outside the gene matches: 13. CDR1 is SGHTA and CDR2 is FQGNSA in the germline V gene. This CDR3 contains 16 residues. CDR3 protein: CASSSYGGGVGYEQYF. CDR3 sequence (DNA): TGTGCCAGCAGTTCCTACGGGGGGGGAGTCGGCTACGAGCAGTACTTC.

The chain combines TRBV9 with TRBJ2-1, with D maybe TRBD1 (6 bases). Germline loops: CDR1 SGDLS, CDR2 YYNGEE. This CDR3 region has 15 residues. Trimming took 3 bases from V and 0 from J, leaving 10 bases between them. CDR3: CASSAEGGSYNEQFF. Written as DNA, the CDR3 is TGTGCCAGCAGCGCAGAAGGGGGCTCCTACAATGAGCAGTTCTTC.

Many counts were recorded for this clonotype. The rearrangement joins TRBV2 to TRBJ1-3; D not certain. CDR1 is SNHLY, CDR2 FYNNEI, per germline. This CDR3 has 15 residues. V was shortened by 7 bases and J by 0 bases, with 13 bases between the two germline ends. The CDR3 coding sequence is TGTGCCAGCACGGTGGACTCGAGCTCTGGAAACACCATATATTTT. Its protein is CASTVDSSSGNTIYF.

This clonotype was observed many times. The chain recombines TRBV4-1 with TRBJ2-5; D perhaps matches TRBD2 (5 bases). CDR3 length: 15 amino acids. Between the trimmed V and J ends, which lost 0 bases and 3 bases, there was a span of 11 bases. CDR1 and CDR2 from the germline V gene are MGHRA and YSYEKL. The CDR3 spells CASSQEGRLKETQYF. The CDR3, as DNA: TGCGCCAGCAGCCAAGAGGGTCGACTAAAAGAGACCCAGTACTTC.

This clonotype was recorded many times. This chain connects TRBV20-1 to TRBJ2-2, with D perhaps being TRBD1 or TRBD2 (6 bases each). Germline V gives CDR1 DFQATT, CDR2 SNEGSKA (reference sequence). The CDR3 covers 16 residues. V gave up 0 bases and J gave up 3 bases, with 14 bases separating them. The CDR3: CSARDLERGDTGELFF. The CDR3 coding sequence is TGCAGTGCTAGAGATCTTGAGAGGGGGGACACCGGGGAGCTGTTTTTT.